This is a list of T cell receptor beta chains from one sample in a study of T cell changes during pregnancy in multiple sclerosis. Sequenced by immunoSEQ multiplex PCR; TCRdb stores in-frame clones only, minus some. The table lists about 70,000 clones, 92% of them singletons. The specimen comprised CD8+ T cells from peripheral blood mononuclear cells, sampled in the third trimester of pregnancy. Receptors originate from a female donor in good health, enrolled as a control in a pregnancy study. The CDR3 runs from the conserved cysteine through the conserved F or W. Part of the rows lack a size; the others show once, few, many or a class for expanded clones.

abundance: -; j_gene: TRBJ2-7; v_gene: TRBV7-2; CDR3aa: CASSLILASDYEQYF
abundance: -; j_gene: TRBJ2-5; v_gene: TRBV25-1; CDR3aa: CASSESGRGETQYF
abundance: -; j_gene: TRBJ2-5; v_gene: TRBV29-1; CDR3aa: CSVEPRPGVEDF
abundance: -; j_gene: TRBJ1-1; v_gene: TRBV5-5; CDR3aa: CASSLKADEAFF
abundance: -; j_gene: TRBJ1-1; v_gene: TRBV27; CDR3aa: CASGRNTEAFF
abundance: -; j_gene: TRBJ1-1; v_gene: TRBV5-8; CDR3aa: CASSFAQGTEAFF
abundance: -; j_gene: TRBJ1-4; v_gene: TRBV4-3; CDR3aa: CASSRDWGTGSEKLFF
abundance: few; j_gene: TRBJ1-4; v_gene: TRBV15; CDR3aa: CATSEEAATNEKLFF
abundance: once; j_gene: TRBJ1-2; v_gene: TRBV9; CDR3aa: CASSVEGTGVLYGYTF
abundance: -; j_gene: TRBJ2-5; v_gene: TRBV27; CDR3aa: CASSFPGTQYF
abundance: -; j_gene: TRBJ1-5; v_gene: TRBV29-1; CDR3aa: CSVEVGVGDQPQHF
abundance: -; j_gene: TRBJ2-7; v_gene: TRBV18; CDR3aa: CASSPPSGLSYEQYF
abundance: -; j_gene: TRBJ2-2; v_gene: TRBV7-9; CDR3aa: CASSQEQGFAGELFF
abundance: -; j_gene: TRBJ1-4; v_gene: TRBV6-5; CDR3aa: CASSPGQTNEKLFF
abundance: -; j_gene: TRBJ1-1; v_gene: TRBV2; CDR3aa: CARTKGNTEAFF
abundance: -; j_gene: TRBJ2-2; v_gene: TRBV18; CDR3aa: CASSPVGQGTGELFF
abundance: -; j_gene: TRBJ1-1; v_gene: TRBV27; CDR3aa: CASSLTGTGVEYMNTEAFF